Listed below are T cell receptor beta chains from one sample, sequenced in a study of cytomegalovirus exposure and HLA in healthy donors. Data came from immunoSEQ multiplex PCR; TCRdb stores just in-frame clones and leaves some out. The table includes over 150,000 clones, 80% detected once. Sequenced sample: PBMCs. The receptors stem from a man aged 25 to 40 in good health and CMV-seronegative. The CDR3 runs from the conserved cysteine through the conserved F or W. The order of the fields is J gene, V gene, D gene, clone size, CDR3 protein, CDR3 DNA. D genes are given only for firm matches. Clone size is not always given. Where it is, it says once, few, many or a class for expanded clones.

>TRBJ1-2|TRBV4-3|TRBD1|-
CASSLSVGPGGIIGYTF
TGCGCCAGCAGTCTATCAGTTGGGCCAGGGGGCATTATTGGCTACACCTTC
>TRBJ1-6|TRBV6-1|-|-
CASSERLRESPLHF
TGTGCCAGCAGTGAAAGGCTAAGGGAGTCACCCCTCCACTTT
>TRBJ2-1|TRBV6-1|TRBD1|-
CASRDRGNSYNEQFF
TGTGCCAGCAGAGACAGGGGCAACTCCTACAATGAGCAGTTCTTC
>TRBJ1-2|TRBV5-4|-|-
CASSEARDLRGYTF
TGTGCCAGCAGCGAAGCCAGGGATCTTCGAGGCTACACCTTC
>TRBJ2-1|TRBV29-1|-|-
CSVGSGYNEQFF
TGCAGCGTTGGTTCCGGCTACAATGAGCAGTTCTTC
>TRBJ2-1|TRBV6-5|-|-
CASSFNNEQFF
TGTGCCAGCAGTTTTAACAATGAGCAGTTCTTC
>TRBJ2-3|TRBV2|-|-
CASRDQGWSDQPQYF
TGTGCCAGCAGAGATCAGGGTTGGAGCGATCAGCCCCAGTATTTT
>TRBJ2-3|TRBV9|TRBD2|-
CASSSSGSYTQYF
TGTGCCAGCAGTAGTAGCGGGAGCTATACGCAGTATTTT
>TRBJ2-7|TRBV15|-|-
CATSRDPRQAYEQYF
TGTGCCACCAGCAGAGATCCCCGACAGGCCTACGAGCAGTACTTC
>TRBJ2-2|TRBV15|TRBD1|once
CATSSEIWGQGYTGELFF
TGTGCCACCAGCTCCGAGATATGGGGACAGGGTTACACCGGGGAGCTGTTTTTT
>TRBJ2-5|TRBV28|-|-
CASSLPIGTLQGYQETQYF
TGTGCCAGCAGTTTACCCATCGGGACACTCCAGGGGTACCAAGAGACCCAGTACTTC
>TRBJ1-6|TRBV9|TRBD1|once
CASSVEGGTGVSPLHF
TGTGCCAGCAGCGTAGAAGGGGGGACAGGAGTTTCACCCCTCCACTTT
>TRBJ1-5|TRBV28|-|-
CASSFRGSFNQPQHF
TGTGCCAGCAGTTTCCGCGGCAGCTTCAATCAGCCCCAGCATTTT
>TRBJ2-1|TRBV2|TRBD2|-
CASSSLAATYNEQFF
TGTGCCAGCAGTTCTCTAGCGGCGACCTACAATGAGCAGTTCTTC
>TRBJ2-1|TRBV5-1|TRBD1|-
CASSPRDRPYNELFF
TGCGCCAGCAGCCCCCGGGACAGACCCTACAATGAGCTGTTCTTC
>TRBJ2-1|TRBV29-1|-|-
CSAREGVGEQFF
TGCAGCGCGAGGGAGGGGGTAGGTGAGCAGTTCTTC
>TRBJ2-7|TRBV11-2|TRBD1|-
CASSLDRTGPTSYEQYF
TGTGCCAGCAGCTTAGATAGGACAGGCCCGACCTCCTACGAGCAGTACTTC
>TRBJ2-7|TRBV28|TRBD1|-
CASSRPLTGSLDEQYF
TGTGCCAGCAGTCGCCCCCTGACAGGGTCACTGGACGAGCAGTACTTC
>TRBJ2-5|TRBV19|TRBD1|-
CASSNHRGLEETQYF
TGTGCCAGTAGTAACCACAGGGGGCTGGAGGAGACCCAGTACTTC
>TRBJ1-2|TRBV4-3|TRBD1|-
CASSQGSNRGLYGYTF
TGCGCCAGCAGCCAAGGCTCGAACAGGGGGCTCTATGGCTACACCTTC
>TRBJ1-5|TRBV28|TRBD1|-
CASSPPGTVSNQPQHF
TGTGCCAGCAGTCCCCCCGGGACAGTTAGCAATCAGCCCCAGCATTTT
>TRBJ1-5|TRBV10-3|-|-
CAIRIDSNQPQHF
TGTGCCATCAGGATAGATAGCAATCAGCCCCAGCATTTT
>TRBJ2-6|TRBV11-3|TRBD1|-
CASSHRTGSGANVLTF
TGTGCCAGCAGCCATCGGACAGGCTCTGGGGCCAACGTCCTGACTTTC
>TRBJ2-6|TRBV9|-|-
CASSANPSSSGANVLTF
TGTGCCAGCAGCGCCAACCCATCTAGCTCTGGGGCCAACGTCCTGACTTTC
>TRBJ1-2|TRBV6-5|-|-
CASSRLTETYGYTF
TGTGCCAGCAGCCGTCTAACAGAAACCTATGGCTACACCTTC
>TRBJ2-3|TRBV18|-|-
CASSPFLRGESDTQYF
TGTGCCAGCTCACCATTCCTCAGGGGGGAATCAGATACGCAGTATTTT
>TRBJ2-7|TRBV18|-|-
CASSPGSGVNYEQYF
TGTGCCAGCTCACCAGGGTCGGGGGTCAACTACGAGCAGTACTTC
>TRBJ2-1|TRBV29-1|TRBD2|-
CSALAGAWVDEQFF
TGCAGCGCCCTAGCGGGAGCTTGGGTCGATGAGCAGTTCTTC
>TRBJ2-2|TRBV15|TRBD1|few
CATSVTGGRTGELFF
TGTGCCACCAGCGTAACAGGGGGCAGAACCGGGGAGCTGTTTTTT
>TRBJ1-3|TRBV19|-|-
CASSEVSSGNTIYF
TGTGCCAGTAGCGAGGTCAGCTCTGGAAACACCATATATTTT
>TRBJ2-7|TRBV19|TRBD1|-
CASSPRDRGPEGQYF
TGTGCCAGTAGTCCCCGTGACAGGGGGCCCGAGGGGCAGTACTTC
>TRBJ2-7|TRBV28|TRBD1|-
CASSLGQGPYEQYF
TGTGCCAGCAGTCTCGGACAGGGTCCCTACGAGCAGTACTTC
>TRBJ1-1|TRBV28|-|-
CASRTTAEAFF
TGTGCCAGCAGGACAACGGCTGAAGCTTTCTTT
>TRBJ2-1|TRBV2|TRBD2|-
CASSEGREVGNEQFF
TGTGCCAGCAGTGAGGGGCGGGAGGTCGGCAATGAGCAGTTCTTC
>TRBJ1-4|TRBV5-1|-|-
CASSLPRDGEKLFF
TGCGCCAGCAGCTTACCCAGGGATGGTGAAAAACTGTTTTTT
>TRBJ1-1|TRBV9|TRBD1|-
CASSVDPGGERNTEAFF
TGTGCCAGCAGCGTAGATCCAGGGGGCGAGAGGAACACTGAAGCTTTCTTT
>TRBJ2-1|TRBV2|-|-
CASSGGRRNEQFF
TGTGCCAGCAGTGGGGGGCGGCGCAATGAGCAGTTCTTC
>TRBJ2-5|TRBV28|-|-
CASSLGHGAGVVTQYF
TGTGCCAGCAGTCTGGGTCATGGGGCAGGGGTCGTGACCCAGTACTTC
>TRBJ1-1|TRBV28|-|-
CASSRAGRHGEAFF
TGTGCCAGCAGCCGTGCGGGGCGACACGGTGAAGCTTTCTTT
>TRBJ2-3|TRBV27|TRBD2|-
CASSLGLATDTQYF
TGTGCCAGCAGTTTGGGACTAGCGACAGATACGCAGTATTTT
>TRBJ2-1|TRBV4-3|-|few
CASSQDVGGSYNEQFF
TGCGCCAGCAGCCAAGACGTCGGGGGCTCCTACAATGAGCAGTTCTTC
>TRBJ2-1|TRBV5-6|-|-
CASSRGGVNEQFF
TGTGCCAGCAGCCGGGGTGGGGTCAATGAGCAGTTCTTC
>TRBJ2-1|TRBV9|TRBD2|-
CASSVGPSGSDHEQFF
TGTGCCAGCAGCGTAGGTCCTAGCGGGAGTGACCATGAGCAGTTCTTC
>TRBJ2-1|TRBV6-6|-|-
CASSSRYNEQFF
TGTGCCAGCAGTTCTCGTTACAATGAGCAGTTCTTC
>TRBJ1-2|TRBV9|-|-
CASSPTRDIYGYTF
TGTGCCAGCAGCCCAACCCGGGACATCTATGGCTACACCTTC
>TRBJ2-4|TRBV27|-|once
CASTPQGGLIRNIQYF
TGTGCCAGCACCCCACAGGGAGGGTTAATAAGAAACATTCAGTACTTC
>TRBJ1-5|TRBV7-9|TRBD1|-
CASSFYGTGGSQPQHF
TGTGCCAGCAGCTTCTACGGGACAGGGGGGAGTCAGCCCCAGCATTTT